This is a list of T cell receptor beta chains from one sample in a study of blood T cell repertoires in COVID-19. TCRdb keeps only in-frame clones here, not all; method: immunoSEQ multiplex PCR. The sample carries over 130,000 clones, 82% recorded once. Sequences were obtained from peripheral blood. Every receptor here comes from a woman aged 80 or over with acute or convalescent COVID-19. Each CDR3 is given with its conserved first and last residue. D genes are given only for firm matches. For some rows the clone size is stated as once, few or many, or as a class when expanded; others skip it.

d_call	v_call	j_call	clone_size	cdr3_nt	cdr3_aa
TRBD1	TRBV10-1	TRBJ1-1	-	TGCGCCAGCACAGTAATGACAGGGGAAGGGACTGAAGCTTTCTTT	CASTVMTGEGTEAFF
-	TRBV5-1	TRBJ2-1	few	TGCGCCAGCAGCTTGGCCTATTACAATGAGCAGTTCTTC	CASSLAYYNEQFF
-	TRBV19	TRBJ2-3	once	TGTGCCAGTAGGGTGACAGGTTGGTCGACAGATACGCAGTATTTT	CASRVTGWSTDTQYF
-	TRBV7-3	TRBJ1-1	-	TGTGCCAGCAGCTTAGGTAGGCGGACTGAAGCTTTCTTT	CASSLGRRTEAFF
-	TRBV27	TRBJ2-1	-	TGTGCCAGCACGCCCCTCCGGGACTGGAACTACAATGAGCAGTTCTTC	CASTPLRDWNYNEQFF
-	TRBV2	TRBJ2-4	-	TGTGCCAGCAGTTCAGGACTGGCGCGAGACATTCAGTACTTC	CASSSGLARDIQYF
-	TRBV15	TRBJ1-5	once	TGTGCCACCAGCAGAAGGGGACAGCCCCAGCATTTT	CATSRRGQPQHF
-	TRBV5-6	TRBJ2-7	-	TGTGCCAGCAGCTTGTGGGACACCCTCTACGAGCAGTACTTC	CASSLWDTLYEQYF
TRBD1	TRBV27	TRBJ2-7	-	TGTGCCAGCAGTAGCGGACAGGGAGACGAGCAGTACTTC	CASSSGQGDEQYF
-	TRBV2	TRBJ2-3	-	TGTGCCAGCTCCATGGGACTGGGCACAGATACGCAGTATTTT	CASSMGLGTDTQYF
-	TRBV6-5	TRBJ1-1	-	TGTGCCAGCAGACAGGGAGCCAACACTGAAGCTTTCTTT	CASRQGANTEAFF
TRBD1	TRBV19	TRBJ1-1	-	TGTGCCAGTAGTGCCGGGACAGGGGCCCGAACGACTGAAGCTTTCTTT	CASSAGTGARTTEAFF
TRBD1	TRBV30	TRBJ1-2	-	TGTGCCTGGAGTCCCGGGACAGGCTATGGCTACACCTTC	CAWSPGTGYGYTF
TRBD1	TRBV5-6	TRBJ1-5	once	TGTGCCAGCAGCCTCCTGGGACAGAGCAATCAGCCCCAGCATTTT	CASSLLGQSNQPQHF
TRBD2	TRBV6-2/TRBV6-3	TRBJ2-1	-	TGTGCCAGCAGCTCTCTATGGACTAGCGGGAGATGGGGCCAATTCTTC	CASSSLWTSGRWGQFF
-	TRBV5-4	TRBJ2-7	-	TGTGCCAGCAGCTTGGTTGGGGCCCCCTACGAGCAGTACTTC	CASSLVGAPYEQYF
-	TRBV24-1	TRBJ1-1	-	TGTGCCACCGCTGAGAGCAACACTGAAGCTTTCTTT	CATAESNTEAFF
TRBD1	TRBV19	TRBJ2-2	-	TGTGCCAGTAATCCCGGGACAGGGGTTGGGATCCCGAACACCGGGGAGCTGTTTTTT	CASNPGTGVGIPNTGELFF
-	TRBV28	TRBJ2-5	-	TGTGCCAGCAGCCCCGTTTTTGAGACCCAGTACTTC	CASSPVFETQYF
-	TRBV19	TRBJ1-1	-	TGTGCCAGTAGTTTCCCAGGAGGGAACACTGAAGCTTTCTTT	CASSFPGGNTEAFF
-	TRBV7-9	TRBJ1-4	few	TGTGCCAGCAGCTTAGGAGCACCGACAACTAATGAAAAACTGTTTTTT	CASSLGAPTTNEKLFF
TRBD1	TRBV9	TRBJ1-2	-	TGTGCCAGCAGCGGTGCGGCAGGGGGCAACTATGGCTACACCTTC	CASSGAAGGNYGYTF
-	TRBV27	TRBJ1-2	-	TGTGCCAGCAGTTTATTAAAGTATAGGAGGGGCCGCCCCACTAACTATGGCTACACCTTC	CASSLLKYRRGRPTNYGYTF
-	TRBV11-3	TRBJ1-1	-	TGTGCCAGCAGCAATTTTCCCCAGGGTGAAGCTTTCTTT	CASSNFPQGEAFF
TRBD1	TRBV2	TRBJ1-2	-	TGTGCCAGCAATCCACAGGGGGCAGTCAGCTATGGCTACACCTTC	CASNPQGAVSYGYTF
-	TRBV19	TRBJ1-6	-	TGTGCCAGTAAAGACAGTTATAATTCACCCCTCCACTTT	CASKDSYNSPLHF
-	TRBV14	TRBJ2-3	-	TGTGCCAGCAGTCTCGGACAGACGCAGTATTTT	CASSLGQTQYF
TRBD1	TRBV6-5	TRBJ1-2	-	TGTGCCAGCAGTACTCGTCCCTACAGGGGGCAAGGCTACACCTTC	CASSTRPYRGQGYTF
-	TRBV2	TRBJ1-4	-	TGTGCCAGCAGTGAGGCCCCCAGAACTAATGAAAAACTGTTTTTT	CASSEAPRTNEKLFF
TRBD1	TRBV28	TRBJ2-7	-	TGTGCCAGCAGTTCGACAGGGGGGGCTTGGTACGAGCAGTACTTC	CASSSTGGAWYEQYF
-	TRBV5-1	TRBJ2-1	-	TGCGCCAGCAGCCCTCAACAGGTAGGCTACAATGAGCAGTTCTTC	CASSPQQVGYNEQFF
TRBD1	TRBV7-9	TRBJ1-1	-	TGTGCCAGCAGCCCTTGGGACAGTCCGAACACTGAAGCTTTCTTT	CASSPWDSPNTEAFF
-	TRBV4-2	TRBJ2-1	-	TGTGCCAGCAGCCAAGGGCCTTCCGGGAATGAGCAGTTCTTC	CASSQGPSGNEQFF
-	TRBV5-1	TRBJ1-4	once	TGCGCCAGCTCCCTAACGACCAATTCGGGGGATGAAAAACTGTTTTTT	CASSLTTNSGDEKLFF
-	TRBV28	TRBJ1-2	-	TGTGCCAGCAGTGAGAACCCAGGGGTTTACACCTTC	CASSENPGVYTF
-	TRBV3-1/TRBV3-2	TRBJ2-1	-	TGTGCCAGCAGCCAATTTCTCGGGGGGCGGGGGTTCTTC	CASSQFLGGRGFF
TRBD2	TRBV7-3	TRBJ2-1	-	TGTGCCAGCAGCTTAATTCCAGCGGGGATCTCCTACAATGAGCAGTTCTTC	CASSLIPAGISYNEQFF